This is a list of T cell receptor beta chains from one sample in a study of shared T cell receptors in the human thymus. The method was immunoSEQ multiplex PCR; TCRdb's version includes in-frame clones alone and lacks a portion of them. Of around 730,000 clones detected, 80% to 90% appear once; the ten largest clones hold approximately 0.01%. The data also belong to a second study, concerning human thymus T cells.

Sequenced: thymocytes. The receptors were sampled from a girl in the first two years of life with a congenital heart defect. Each CDR3 is given with its conserved first and last residue. D genes are given only for firm matches. Clone size is given for some rows only: seen once, a few or many times, or a class if the clone is expanded.

v_gene	abundance	d_gene	j_gene	CDR3nt	CDR3aa
TRBV4-2	once	.	TRBJ1-4	TGTGCCAGCAGCCAAGATAAGTCGAGAGGCCAGAATGAAAAACTGTTTTTT	CASSQDKSRGQNEKLFF
TRBV19	few	.	TRBJ2-6	TGTGCCAGTAGTCCCCTACCCTCTGGGGCCAACGTCCTGACTTTC	CASSPLPSGANVLTF
TRBV5-1	.	TRBD1	TRBJ1-2	TGCGCCAGCAGCTTGGTGGGGACAGGGGACGGCTACACCTTC	CASSLVGTGDGYTF
TRBV5-8	.	TRBD1	TRBJ1-2	TGTGCCAGCAGCCGCGGGACAGTCTATGGCTACACCTTC	CASSRGTVYGYTF
TRBV15	few	TRBD1	TRBJ2-4	TGTGCCACCAGCAGGAAGGGACAGGCCAAAAACATTCAGTACTTC	CATSRKGQAKNIQYF
TRBV19	.	.	TRBJ1-1	TGTGCCAGTAGTATTTGGCAGGATGAAGCTTTCTTT	CASSIWQDEAFF
TRBV25-1	.	.	TRBJ1-2	TGTGCCAGCAGTGACCGGAGGGGTAACTATGGCTACACCTTC	CASSDRRGNYGYTF
TRBV19	.	.	TRBJ2-7	TGTGCCAGTAGTGGGGGGGCCGGAGAGGGCTTTTACGAGCAGTACTTC	CASSGGAGEGFYEQYF
TRBV7-9	once	TRBD2	TRBJ2-5	TGTGCCAGCAGCTTAAGCCTCCCCCCGGGAGGACAAGAGACCCAGTACTTC	CASSLSLPPGGQETQYF
TRBV12-5	few	.	TRBJ1-5	TGTGCTAGTGGCCTTACAGGGTCTTGCAATCAGCCCCAGCATTTT	CASGLTGSCNQPQHF
TRBV7-9	.	TRBD1	TRBJ2-7	TGTGCCAGCAGCTTAGCCCCCGGGACAGGGGGCCCCTACGAGCAGTACTTC	CASSLAPGTGGPYEQYF
TRBV4-2	.	TRBD1	TRBJ1-6	TGTGCCAGCAGCCAAGATTCCCCTTTTGACAGGGAGGATTCACCCCTCCACTTT	CASSQDSPFDREDSPLHF
TRBV10-3	once	.	TRBJ2-3	TGTGCCATCAGTCGTACAAAAACAAACGGGGGTGGGTGCTTTACAGATACGCAGTATTTT	CAISRTKTNGGGCFTDTQYF
TRBV28	.	.	TRBJ2-1	TGTGCCAGCAGTTTTAGTCAGGAAAGGGGTGAGCAGTTCTTC	CASSFSQERGEQFF
TRBV28	.	.	TRBJ2-7	TGTGCCAGCAGTTTTTCTCCCCGCTACGAGCAGTACTTC	CASSFSPRYEQYF
TRBV27	.	.	TRBJ2-5	TGTGCCACCGCTACAGGGTACCAAGAGACCCAGTACTTC	CATATGYQETQYF
TRBV18	few	.	TRBJ1-3	TGTGCCAGCTCACCACCCATCGGAAACACCATATATTTT	CASSPPIGNTIYF
TRBV5-6	.	.	TRBJ2-1	TGTGCCAGCAGCCCCCGACAGGACCCCTACAATGAGCAGTTCTTC	CASSPRQDPYNEQFF
TRBV5-4	.	TRBD1	TRBJ2-7	TGTGCCAGCAGCTTGGGGGACAGCCGCTACGAGCAGTACTTC	CASSLGDSRYEQYF
TRBV14	.	.	TRBJ1-2	TGTGCCAGCAGCCAAGTGGCAGACAGCAGCTATGGCTACACCTTC	CASSQVADSSYGYTF
TRBV7-9	.	.	TRBJ1-2	TGTGCCAGCAGCACGGGGTTCGATGGCTACACCTTC	CASSTGFDGYTF
TRBV28	.	.	TRBJ2-7	TGTGCCAGCAGTTTTTTGGGGGCAGGGGACGAGCAGTACTTC	CASSFLGAGDEQYF
TRBV9	.	TRBD1	TRBJ1-2	TGTGCCAGCAGCGTAGAGGTTCGTTTAGGGGGACAGCCAAACTATGGCTACACCTTC	CASSVEVRLGGQPNYGYTF
TRBV28	.	.	TRBJ2-6	TGTGCCAGCAGTTTATGGGACGAGGAGGCCGGGGCCAACGTCCTGACTTTC	CASSLWDEEAGANVLTF
TRBV15	.	.	TRBJ2-7	TGTGCCACCAGCAGAGATCAGGGCGGGCAGTACTTC	CATSRDQGGQYF
TRBV30	once	TRBD1	TRBJ1-1	TGTGCCCCCAGCCCCATCACAGGGGGCAAGGACACTGAAGCTTTCTTT	CAPSPITGGKDTEAFF
TRBV28	.	TRBD1	TRBJ2-7	TGTGCCAGCAGCTGGTTACCGGGACAGACCTACGAGCAGTACTTC	CASSWLPGQTYEQYF
TRBV9	.	.	TRBJ1-1	TGTGCCAGCAGCGTAGACGGGGGAACTGAAGCTTTCTTT	CASSVDGGTEAFF
TRBV28	.	.	TRBJ1-2	TGTGCCAGCAGTTCCAGGGCTAACTATGGCTACACCTTC	CASSSRANYGYTF
TRBV6-4	.	.	TRBJ1-2	TGTGCCAGCAGTGACCAGAAATATGGCTACACCTTC	CASSDQKYGYTF
TRBV5-6	.	.	TRBJ1-1	TGTGCCAGCAGCTTGGACAGATATGAATACCGGAAAGCTTTCTTT	CASSLDRYEYRKAFF
TRBV5-1	.	TRBD1	TRBJ2-7	TGCGCCAGCAGCTTGTTTTTTTGTGGCAGGGGGAGTTGCGAGCAGTACTTC	CASSLFFCGRGSCEQYF
TRBV15	.	.	TRBJ2-5	TGTGCCACCAGCAGAGATCGCCAAGAGACCCAGTACTTC	CATSRDRQETQYF
TRBV27	.	TRBD1	TRBJ1-2	TGTGCCAGCAGTTTACCGTGGACAGGGGGCGAGGGGCCTTTGCTCACCTTC	CASSLPWTGGEGPLLTF
TRBV27	.	.	TRBJ2-3	TGTGCCAGCAGTTCCCTCCGTTTTGGCTGCACAGATACGCAGTATTTT	CASSSLRFGCTDTQYF
TRBV7-2	few	TRBD1	TRBJ1-3	TGTGCCAGCAGATCAACCGGGACAGGGTGTGGAAACACCATATATTTT	CASRSTGTGCGNTIYF
TRBV4-1	.	TRBD1	TRBJ2-2	TGCGCCAGCAGCCCCACCCTCGGGAAGGGACAGGAGCACACCGGGGAGCTGTTTTTT	CASSPTLGKGQEHTGELFF
TRBV7-8	once	TRBD2	TRBJ2-5	TGTGCCAGCAGCTTAAGGCTAGCGGGGGGCGCGCCCCTCCAAGAGACCCAGTACTTC	CASSLRLAGGAPLQETQYF
TRBV4-2	few	.	TRBJ1-3	TGTGCCAGCAGCCAAGATGGGGCAGGCCCCCTGCTCTCTGGAAACACCATATATTTT	CASSQDGAGPLLSGNTIYF
TRBV2	.	.	TRBJ1-4	TGTGCCAGCAGCAACCCTACAAAGGGGATTGAAAAACTGTTTTTT	CASSNPTKGIEKLFF
TRBV19	.	.	TRBJ1-2	TGTGCCAGCGTCGCCACAGGGCGCTATGGCTACACCTTC	CASVATGRYGYTF
TRBV2	.	TRBD1	TRBJ1-5	TGTGCCAGCAGGCTATTGAAGGACAGGCTTAATCAGCCCCAGCATTTT	CASRLLKDRLNQPQHF
TRBV16	once	TRBD2	TRBJ2-4	TGTGCCAGCAGCCAATCGATCCTAGCGGGGGGGTTCAACATTCAGTACTTC	CASSQSILAGGFNIQYF
TRBV18	.	.	TRBJ1-2	TGTGCCAGCTCTCCCGTGGGCCCAAGCGGCGGCTACACCTTC	CASSPVGPSGGYTF
TRBV2	.	TRBD1	TRBJ1-1	TGTGCCAGCAAGCATTCAGGGGGCTTTGACACTGAAGCTTTCTTT	CASKHSGGFDTEAFF
TRBV5-1	.	.	TRBJ2-1	TGCGCCAGCAGCTTGGAGGACAACAATGAGCAGTTCTTC	CASSLEDNNEQFF
TRBV5-5	.	.	TRBJ1-2	TGTGCCAGCAGCGCAATAGACAGTTATGGCTACACCTTC	CASSAIDSYGYTF
TRBV7-9	few	TRBD1	TRBJ1-2	TGTGCCAGCAGCTTTAAACCCGGGGGACAGGGACAAGCTAACTATGGCTACACCTTC	CASSFKPGGQGQANYGYTF
TRBV4-1	once	TRBD2	TRBJ2-2	TGCGCCAGCAGCCTCTTTAGCGGGGGGGCCTCCGGGGAGCTGTTTTTT	CASSLFSGGASGELFF
TRBV20-1	.	.	TRBJ2-7	TGCAGTGCCAAATACGAGCAGTACTTC	CSAKYEQYF
TRBV7-8	.	.	TRBJ2-7	TGTGCCAGCAGCTTAGCCTTAAACAGGGTTTCCTACGAGCAGTACTTC	CASSLALNRVSYEQYF
TRBV10-3	.	TRBD1	TRBJ1-5	TGTGCCATCAGTGAGTCCGGGGACAGATACAATCAGCCCCAGCATTTT	CAISESGDRYNQPQHF
TRBV4-1	.	TRBD1	TRBJ1-2	TGCGCCAGCAGCCATGGACAGGGCACTAACTATGGCTACACCTTC	CASSHGQGTNYGYTF
TRBV5-1	.	.	TRBJ1-3	TGCGCCAGCAGTCCCACGGGGGGTTTTGGGAACACCATATATTTT	CASSPTGGFGNTIYF